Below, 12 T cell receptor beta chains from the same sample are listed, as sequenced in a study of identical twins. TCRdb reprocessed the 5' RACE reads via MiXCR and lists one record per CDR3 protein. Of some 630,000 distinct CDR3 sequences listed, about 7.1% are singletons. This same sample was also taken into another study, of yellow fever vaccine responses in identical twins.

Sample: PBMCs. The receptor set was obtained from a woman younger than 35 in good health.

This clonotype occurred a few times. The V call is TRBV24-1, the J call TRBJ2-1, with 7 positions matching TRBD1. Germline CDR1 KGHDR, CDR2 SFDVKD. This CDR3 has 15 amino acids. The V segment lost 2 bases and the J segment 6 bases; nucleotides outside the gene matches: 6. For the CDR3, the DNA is TGTGCCACCAGTGATTCAAGGGGGCGGGTCAATGAGCAGTTCTTC. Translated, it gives CATSDSRGRVNEQFF.

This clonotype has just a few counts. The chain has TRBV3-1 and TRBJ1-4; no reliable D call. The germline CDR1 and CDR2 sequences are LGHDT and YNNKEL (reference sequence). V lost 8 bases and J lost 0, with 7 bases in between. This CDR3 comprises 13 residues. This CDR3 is CASGVTTNEKLFF. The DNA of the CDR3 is TGTGCCAGCGGGGTAACAACTAATGAAAAACTGTTTTTT.

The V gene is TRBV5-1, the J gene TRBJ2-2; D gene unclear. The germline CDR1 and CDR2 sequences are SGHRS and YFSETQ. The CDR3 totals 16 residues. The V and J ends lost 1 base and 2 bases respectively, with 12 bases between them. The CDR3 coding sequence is TGCGCCAGCAGCTTGTTAGGAACAGCAAACACCGGGGAGCTGTTTTTT. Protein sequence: CASSLLGTANTGELFF.

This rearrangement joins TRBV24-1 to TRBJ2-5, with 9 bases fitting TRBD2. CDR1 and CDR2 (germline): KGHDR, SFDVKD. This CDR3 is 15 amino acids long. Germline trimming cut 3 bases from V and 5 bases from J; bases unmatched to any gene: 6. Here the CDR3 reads CATSDMRGGPETQYF. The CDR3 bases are TGTGCCACCAGTGATATGCGGGGGGGCCCGGAGACCCAGTACTTC.

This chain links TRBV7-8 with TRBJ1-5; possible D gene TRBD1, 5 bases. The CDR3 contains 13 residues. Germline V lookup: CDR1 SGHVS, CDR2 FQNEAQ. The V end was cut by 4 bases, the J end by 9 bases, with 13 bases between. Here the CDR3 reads CASSSGPFMPQHF. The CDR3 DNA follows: TGTGCCAGCAGCTCGGGGCCCTTCATGCCCCAGCATTTT.

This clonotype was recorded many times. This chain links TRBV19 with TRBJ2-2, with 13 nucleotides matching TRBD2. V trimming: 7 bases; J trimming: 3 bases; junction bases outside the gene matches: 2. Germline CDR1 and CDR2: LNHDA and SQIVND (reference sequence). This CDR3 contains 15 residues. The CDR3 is CASIGTSGDTGELFF. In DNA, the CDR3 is TGTGCCAGTATCGGGACTAGCGGGGACACCGGGGAGCTGTTTTTT.

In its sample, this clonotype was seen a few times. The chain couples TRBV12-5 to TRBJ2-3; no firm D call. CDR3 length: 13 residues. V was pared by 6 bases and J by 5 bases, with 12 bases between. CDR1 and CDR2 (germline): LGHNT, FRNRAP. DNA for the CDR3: TGTGCTAGTGGACATCCGGGCCGAGATACGCAGTATTTT. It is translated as CASGHPGRDTQYF.

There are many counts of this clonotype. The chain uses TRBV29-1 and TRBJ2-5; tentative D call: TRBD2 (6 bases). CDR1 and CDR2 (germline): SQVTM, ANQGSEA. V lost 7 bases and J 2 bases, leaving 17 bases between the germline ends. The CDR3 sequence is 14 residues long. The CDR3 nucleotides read TGCAGCGCCTTGGGCGGGAAGGATCAAGAGACCCAGTACTTC. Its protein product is CSALGGKDQETQYF.

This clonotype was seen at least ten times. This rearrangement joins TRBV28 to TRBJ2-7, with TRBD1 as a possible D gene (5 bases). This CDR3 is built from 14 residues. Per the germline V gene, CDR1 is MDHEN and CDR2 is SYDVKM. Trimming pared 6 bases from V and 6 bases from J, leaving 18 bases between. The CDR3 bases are TGTGCCAGCAGACCATCCCAAGACAGTCTCGAGCAGTACTTC. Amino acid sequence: CASRPSQDSLEQYF.

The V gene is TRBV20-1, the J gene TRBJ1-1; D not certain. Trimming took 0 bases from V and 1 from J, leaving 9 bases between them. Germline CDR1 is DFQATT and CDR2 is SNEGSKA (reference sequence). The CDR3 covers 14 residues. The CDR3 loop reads CSARDFEGNTEAFF. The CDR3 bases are TGCAGTGCTAGAGATTTCGAGGGGAACACTGAAGCTTTCTTT.

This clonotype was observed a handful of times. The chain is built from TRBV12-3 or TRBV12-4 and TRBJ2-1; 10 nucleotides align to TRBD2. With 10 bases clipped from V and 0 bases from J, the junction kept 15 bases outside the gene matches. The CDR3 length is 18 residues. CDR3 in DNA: TGTGCCATCTGTTTAGCTCTAAGCGGGGGGGGCTCCTACAATGAGCAGTTCTTC. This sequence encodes CAICLALSGGGSYNEQFF.

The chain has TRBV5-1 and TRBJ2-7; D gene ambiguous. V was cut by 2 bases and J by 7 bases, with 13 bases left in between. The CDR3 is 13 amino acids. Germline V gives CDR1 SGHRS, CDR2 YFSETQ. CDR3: CASSLRPTKEQYV. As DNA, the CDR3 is TGCGCCAGCAGCTTACGACCCACTAAAGAGCAGTACGTC.